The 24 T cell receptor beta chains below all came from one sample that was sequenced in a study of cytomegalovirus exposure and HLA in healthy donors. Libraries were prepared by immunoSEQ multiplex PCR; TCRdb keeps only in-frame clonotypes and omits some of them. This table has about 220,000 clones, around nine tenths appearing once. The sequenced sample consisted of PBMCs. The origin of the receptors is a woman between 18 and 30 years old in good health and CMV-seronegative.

The DNA of the CDR3 is TGCGCCAGCAGGGTCTCTAAAGGGGACACTGAAGCTTTCTTT. It is translated as CASRVSKGDTEAFF. The genes are TRBV5-1 and TRBJ1-1, with TRBD1 as a possible D gene (5 bases). The CDR3 length is 14 residues. V dropped 5 bases and J dropped 3 bases, with 14 bases sitting between them. Per germline, CDR1 SGHRS and CDR2 YFSETQ.

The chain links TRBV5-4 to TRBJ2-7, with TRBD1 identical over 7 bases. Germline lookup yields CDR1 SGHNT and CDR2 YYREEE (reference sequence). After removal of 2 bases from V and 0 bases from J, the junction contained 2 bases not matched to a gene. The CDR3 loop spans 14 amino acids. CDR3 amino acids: CASSLKGASYEQYF. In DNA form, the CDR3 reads TGTGCCAGCAGCTTAAAGGGGGCCTCCTACGAGCAGTACTTC.

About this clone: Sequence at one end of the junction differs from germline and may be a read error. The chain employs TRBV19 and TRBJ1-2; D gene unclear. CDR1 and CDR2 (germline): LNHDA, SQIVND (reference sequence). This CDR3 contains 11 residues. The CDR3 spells CASARYYGYTF. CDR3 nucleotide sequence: TGTGCCTCAGCAAGGTACTACGGCTACACCTTC.

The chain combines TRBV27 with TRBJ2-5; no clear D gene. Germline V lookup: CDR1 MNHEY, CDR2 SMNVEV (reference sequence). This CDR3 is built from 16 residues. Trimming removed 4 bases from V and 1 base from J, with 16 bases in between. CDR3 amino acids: CASSSCGCGAQETQYF. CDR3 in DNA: TGTGCCAGCAGTTCTTGCGGCTGCGGTGCCCAAGAGACCCAGTACTTC.

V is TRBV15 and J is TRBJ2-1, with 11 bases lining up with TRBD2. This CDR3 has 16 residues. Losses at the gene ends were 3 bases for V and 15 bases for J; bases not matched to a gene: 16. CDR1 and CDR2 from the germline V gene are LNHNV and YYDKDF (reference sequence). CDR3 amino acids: CATSSLINWGLADAFF. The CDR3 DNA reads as TGTGCCACCAGCAGCCTGATAAATTGGGGACTAGCGGACGCGTTCTTC.

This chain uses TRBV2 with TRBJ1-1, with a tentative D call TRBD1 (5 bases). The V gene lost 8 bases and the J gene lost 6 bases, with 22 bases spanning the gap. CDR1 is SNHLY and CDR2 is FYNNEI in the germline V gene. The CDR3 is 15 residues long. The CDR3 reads CASSPDGGLGPEAFF. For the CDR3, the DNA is TGTGCCAGCTCCCCAGACGGCGGTCTGGGGCCTGAAGCTTTCTTT.

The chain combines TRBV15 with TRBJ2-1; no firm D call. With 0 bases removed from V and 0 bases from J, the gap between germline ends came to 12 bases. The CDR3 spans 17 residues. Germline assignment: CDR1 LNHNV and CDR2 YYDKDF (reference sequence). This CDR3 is CATSRDGVGSSYNEQFF. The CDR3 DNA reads TGTGCCACCAGCAGAGATGGAGTGGGTTCCTCCTACAATGAGCAGTTCTTC.

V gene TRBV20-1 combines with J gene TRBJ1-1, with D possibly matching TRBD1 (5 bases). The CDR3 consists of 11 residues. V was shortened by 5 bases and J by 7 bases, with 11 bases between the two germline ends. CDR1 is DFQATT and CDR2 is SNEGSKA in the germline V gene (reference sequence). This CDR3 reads CSALTVNEAFF. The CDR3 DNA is TGCAGTGCTCTGACAGTCAATGAAGCTTTCTTT.

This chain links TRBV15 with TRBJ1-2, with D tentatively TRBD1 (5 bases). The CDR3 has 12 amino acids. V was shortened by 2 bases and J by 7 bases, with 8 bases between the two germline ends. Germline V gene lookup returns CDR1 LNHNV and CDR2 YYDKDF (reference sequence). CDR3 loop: CATSRQGLGYTF. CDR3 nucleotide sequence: TGTGCCACCAGCAGACAGGGTCTTGGCTACACCTTC.

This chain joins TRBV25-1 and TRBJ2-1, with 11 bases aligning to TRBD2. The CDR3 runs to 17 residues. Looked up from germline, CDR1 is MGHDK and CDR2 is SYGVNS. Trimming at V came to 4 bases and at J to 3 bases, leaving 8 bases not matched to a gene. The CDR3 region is CASSGGTSGDFYNEQFF. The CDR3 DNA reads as TGTGCCAGCAGTGGGGGGACTAGCGGTGACTTCTACAATGAGCAGTTCTTC.

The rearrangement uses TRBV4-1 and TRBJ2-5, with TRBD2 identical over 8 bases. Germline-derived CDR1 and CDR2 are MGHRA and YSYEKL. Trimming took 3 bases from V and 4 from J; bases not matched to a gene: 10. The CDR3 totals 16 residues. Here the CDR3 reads CASSQGVAGTSETQYF. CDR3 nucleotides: TGCGCCAGCAGCCAGGGGGTAGCGGGAACTTCAGAGACCCAGTACTTC.

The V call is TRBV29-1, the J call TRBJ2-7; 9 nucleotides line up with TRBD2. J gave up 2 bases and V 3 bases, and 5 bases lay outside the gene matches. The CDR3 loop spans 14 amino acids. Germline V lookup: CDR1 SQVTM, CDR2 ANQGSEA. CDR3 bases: TGCAGCGTTGAGGCGGGGGGGAGGGCCTACGAGCAGTACTTC. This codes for CSVEAGGRAYEQYF.

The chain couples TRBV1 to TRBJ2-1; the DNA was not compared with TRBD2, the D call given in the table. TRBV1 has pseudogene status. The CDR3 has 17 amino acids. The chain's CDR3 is CTNTTLRTSGRRGKQFF. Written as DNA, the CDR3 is TGCACCAATACGACCCTTAGGACTAGCGGGAGAAGGGGCAAGCAGTTCTTC.

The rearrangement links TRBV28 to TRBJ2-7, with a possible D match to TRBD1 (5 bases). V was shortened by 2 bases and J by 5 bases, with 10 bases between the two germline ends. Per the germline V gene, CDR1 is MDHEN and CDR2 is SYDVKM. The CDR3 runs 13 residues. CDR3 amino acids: CASSLVIQDEQYF. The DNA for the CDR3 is TGTGCCAGCAGTTTAGTCATACAGGACGAGCAGTACTTC.

The CDR3 is CASSFTRAYGYTF. CDR3 in DNA: TGTGCCAGCAGTTTCACCAGGGCCTATGGCTACACCTTC. The chain combines TRBV28 with TRBJ1-2, with TRBD1 as a possible D gene (5 bases). Germline CDR1 and CDR2: MDHEN and SYDVKM. V lost 3 bases and J lost 4, with 9 bases in between. The CDR3 contains 13 residues.

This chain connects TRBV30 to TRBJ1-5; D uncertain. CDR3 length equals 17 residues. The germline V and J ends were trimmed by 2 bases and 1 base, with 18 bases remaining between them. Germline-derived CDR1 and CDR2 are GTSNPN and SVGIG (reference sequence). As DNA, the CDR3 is TGTGCCTGGAGTACTCGAGGGCTGATAATGAGCAATCAGCCCCAGCATTTT. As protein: CAWSTRGLIMSNQPQHF.

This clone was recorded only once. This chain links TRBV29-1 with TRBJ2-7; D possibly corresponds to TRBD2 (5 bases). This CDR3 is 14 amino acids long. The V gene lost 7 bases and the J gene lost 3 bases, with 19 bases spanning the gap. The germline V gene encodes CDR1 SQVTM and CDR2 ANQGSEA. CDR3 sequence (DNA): TGCAGCGCCCAACTCGGAGGTGGAATCTACGAGCAGTACTTC. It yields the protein CSAQLGGGIYEQYF.

CDR3 bases: TGTGCCACCAGCAGGAAAGGGACAGGGATCTATTACACCTTC. As protein: CATSRKGTGIYYTF. The J gene is TRBJ1-2, the V gene TRBV15, with TRBD1 matching 9 bases. V was clipped by 3 bases and J by 11 bases; unmatched bases: 10. The germline gives CDR1 LNHNV, CDR2 YYDKDF (reference sequence). There are 14 residues in the CDR3.

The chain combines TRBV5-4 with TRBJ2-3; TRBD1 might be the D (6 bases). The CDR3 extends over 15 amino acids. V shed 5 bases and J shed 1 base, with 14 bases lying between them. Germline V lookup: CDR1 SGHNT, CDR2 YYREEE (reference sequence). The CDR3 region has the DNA TGTGCCAGCAGTTCGACGGGACATCGCACAGATACGCAGTATTTT. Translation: CASSSTGHRTDTQYF.

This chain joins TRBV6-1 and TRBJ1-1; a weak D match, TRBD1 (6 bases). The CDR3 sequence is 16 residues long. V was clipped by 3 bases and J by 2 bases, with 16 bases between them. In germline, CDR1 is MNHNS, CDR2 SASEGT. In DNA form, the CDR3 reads TGTGCCAGCAGTGACCTGATTGGCAGGGGTAACACTGAAGCTTTCTTT. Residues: CASSDLIGRGNTEAFF.

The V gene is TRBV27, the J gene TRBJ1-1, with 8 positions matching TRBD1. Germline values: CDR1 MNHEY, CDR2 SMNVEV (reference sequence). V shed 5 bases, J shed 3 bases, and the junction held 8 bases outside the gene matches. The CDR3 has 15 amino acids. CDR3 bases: TGTGCCAGCAGTCGACGGGTACAGGGGGACACTGAAGCTTTCTTT. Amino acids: CASSRRVQGDTEAFF.

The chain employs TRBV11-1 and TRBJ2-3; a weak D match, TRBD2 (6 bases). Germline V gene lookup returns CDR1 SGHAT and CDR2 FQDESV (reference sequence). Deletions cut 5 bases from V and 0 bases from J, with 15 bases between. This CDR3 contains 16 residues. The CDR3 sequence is CASSRDPGASTDTQYF. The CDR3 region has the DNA TGTGCCAGCAGCAGAGACCCGGGAGCGAGCACAGATACGCAGTATTTT.

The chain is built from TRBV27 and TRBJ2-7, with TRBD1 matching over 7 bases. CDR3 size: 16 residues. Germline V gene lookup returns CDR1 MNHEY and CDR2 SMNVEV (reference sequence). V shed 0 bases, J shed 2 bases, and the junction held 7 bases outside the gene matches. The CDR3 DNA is TGTGCCAGCAGTTTATCCCCCCGACAGGGCCCCTACGAGCAGTACTTC. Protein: CASSLSPRQGPYEQYF.

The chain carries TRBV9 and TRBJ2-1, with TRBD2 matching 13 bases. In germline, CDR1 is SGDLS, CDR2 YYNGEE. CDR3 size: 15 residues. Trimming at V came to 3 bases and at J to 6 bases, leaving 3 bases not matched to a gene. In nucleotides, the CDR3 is TGTGCCAGCAGCGCTAGGACTAGCGGGAGCAATGAGCAGTTCTTC. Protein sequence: CASSARTSGSNEQFF.